The next 18 T cell receptor beta chains were all read from a single sample in a study of blood T cell repertoires in COVID-19. Only in-frame clones appear in the TCRdb table, and some are missing; sequencing was by immunoSEQ multiplex PCR. The table records 230,000 or so clones, roughly 80% of them present only once. The sequenced material came from PBMCs or T cells enriched from blood (not recorded which). All receptors come from a man aged 50-60 years who had recovered from COVID-19.

V is TRBV5-1 and J is TRBJ2-1; TRBD1 might be the D (6 bases). The CDR3 consists of 16 residues. The V gene's germline CDR1 is SGHRS and CDR2 YFSETQ. V lost 0 bases and J 4 bases, leaving 14 bases between the germline ends. The CDR3 sequence: CASSLVTGLVYNEQFF. The CDR3 DNA reads as TGCGCCAGCAGCTTGGTCACAGGGCTGGTGTACAATGAGCAGTTCTTC. The full variable domain, completed using reference TRBV5-1 and TRBJ2-1, is KAGVTQTPRYLIKTRGQQVTLSCSPISGHRSVSWYQQTPGQGLQFLFEYFSETQRNKGNFPGRFSGRQFSNSRSEMNVSTLELGDSALYLCASSLVTGLVYNEQFFGPGTRLTVL.

The V and J genes are TRBV12-3 or TRBV12-4 and TRBJ1-6; 8 bases fit TRBD1. The CDR3 is made up of 13 amino acids. V shed 7 bases, J shed 11 bases, and the junction held 7 bases outside the gene matches. Here the CDR3 DNA reads TGTGCCAGCACCCAAGACAGGGGCGCACCCCTCCACTTT. Residues: CASTQDRGAPLHF.

The rearrangement links TRBV27 to TRBJ2-7; perhaps TRBD2 as D (6 bases). V lost 3 bases, J lost 4 bases, and 16 bases lay in between. CDR3 size: 15 residues. Germline V gene sequence: CDR1 MNHEY, CDR2 SMNVEV (reference sequence). CDR3 sequence (DNA): TGTGCCAGCAGTTTGGGGTTGGTCGGGGGATACGAGCAGTACTTC. The encoded protein is CASSLGLVGGYEQYF.

This clone was found a few times. The chain carries TRBV9 and TRBJ1-2, with 8 bases matching TRBD1. The V and J ends lost 2 bases and 4 bases, in that order; junction bases with no gene match: 7. The V gene's germline CDR1 is SGDLS and CDR2 YYNGEE. CDR3 length: 15 residues. The CDR3 region has the DNA TGTGCCAGCAGCGTGCGGACAGGGCCGGGCTATGGCTACACCTTC. Translating it yields CASSVRTGPGYGYTF.

This clone was recorded at least ten times. This chain joins TRBV5-1 and TRBJ1-2, with 7 bases identical to TRBD1. From germline, CDR1 is SGHRS and CDR2 YFSETQ. This CDR3 spans 15 amino acids. J gave up 5 bases and V 2 bases, and 9 bases lay outside the gene matches. The CDR3 loop is CASSFRDSDTYGYTF. The CDR3 DNA reads as TGCGCCAGCAGCTTCCGGGACAGCGATACATATGGCTACACCTTC.

This clone was recorded a few times. The chain has TRBV10-3 and TRBJ2-7; 8 bases align to TRBD1. The CDR3 consists of 17 residues. Germline values: CDR1 ENHRY, CDR2 SYGVKD. With V trimmed by 0 bases and J by 0 bases, 7 bases remained unmatched. CDR3 in DNA: TGTGCCATCAGTGAGTCCCTGACAGGGGACAGCTCCTACGAGCAGTACTTC. It is translated as CAISESLTGDSSYEQYF.

This chain links TRBV2 with TRBJ1-5; D call uncertain. Trimming took off 4 bases at V and 2 bases at J, with 18 bases between the two ends. Germline V gene data show CDR1 as SNHLY and CDR2 as FYNNEI. This CDR3 comprises 17 residues. In DNA form, the CDR3 reads TGTGCCAGCAGTGGGTATACGGCGGGTTTCGGCAATCAGCCCCAGCATTTT. Protein: CASSGYTAGFGNQPQHF.

In this sample, this clone turned up once. The chain uses TRBV18 and TRBJ2-5, with TRBD1 matching 9 bases. V lost 1 base, J lost 5 bases, and 8 bases stayed unmatched. Germline V gene sequence: CDR1 KGHSH, CDR2 LQKENI. This CDR3 spans 16 amino acids. The CDR3 nucleotides read TGTGCCAGCTCACCACGGGGGACAGGGTCCGGGGAGACCCAGTACTTC. As protein: CASSPRGTGSGETQYF.

V gene TRBV5-1 combines with J gene TRBJ1-3; D is perhaps TRBD1 (5 bases). Per the germline V gene, CDR1 is SGHRS and CDR2 is YFSETQ. Trimming removed 1 base at V and 2 bases at J, with 7 bases between. The CDR3 is 14 amino acids. CDR3 bases: TGCGCCAGCAGCTTGTTGGGGCCTGGAAACACCATATATTTT. This encodes CASSLLGPGNTIYF.

This chain joins TRBV7-9 and TRBJ2-3; D is possibly TRBD2 (6 bases). Between the trimmed V and J ends, which lost 4 bases and 2 bases, there was a span of 16 bases. The CDR3 loop spans 16 amino acids. Per germline, CDR1 SEHNR and CDR2 FQNEAQ (reference sequence). CDR3 nucleotide sequence: TGTGCCAGCAGCTCATATAGCGGATTCGACACAGATACGCAGTATTTT. Amino acid sequence: CASSSYSGFDTDTQYF.

DNA of the CDR3: TGTGCCAGCAGCGCACCCTACTCGGGTGGTGAGCAGTACTTC. Amino acids: CASSAPYSGGEQYF. This chain connects TRBV5-6 to TRBJ2-7; D not certain. V gave up 4 bases and J gave up 7 bases, with 18 bases separating them. From germline, CDR1 is SGHDT and CDR2 YYEEEE. This CDR3 comprises 14 residues.

The chain uses TRBV24-1 and TRBJ1-5, with D possibly TRBD1 on 5 matching bases. V was pared by 5 bases and J by 1 base, with 11 bases between. CDR1 and CDR2 (germline): KGHDR, SFDVKD. The CDR3 has 15 amino acids. The CDR3 DNA reads TGTGCCACCAGTGCCAGGGATGGCAGCAATCAGCCCCAGCATTTT. Translation gives CATSARDGSNQPQHF.

The chain uses TRBV3-1 (or the pseudogene TRBV3-2) and TRBJ1-6; no clear D. Germline CDR1 LGHDT, CDR2 YNNKEL (reference sequence). V lost 1 base, J lost 0 bases, and 10 bases lay in between. The CDR3 loop spans 17 amino acids. The CDR3 region is CASSQAQRSSYNSPLHF. In DNA form, the CDR3 reads TGTGCCAGCAGCCAAGCCCAAAGGAGCTCCTATAATTCACCCCTCCACTTT.

The rearrangement uses TRBV21-1 and TRBJ1-1. TRBV21-1 is marked as a pseudogene. The CDR3 loop spans 12 amino acids. DNA for the CDR3: TGTGCCAGCAGCAAATTGAGCACTGAAGCTTTCTTT. It encodes CASSKLSTEAFF.

The chain links TRBV5-1 to TRBJ1-2, with D unresolved. The V gene's germline CDR1 is SGHRS and CDR2 YFSETQ. V was pared by 0 bases and J by 8 bases, with 11 bases between. This CDR3 contains 13 residues. The CDR3 loop is CASSLDGVGGYTF. CDR3 coding DNA: TGCGCCAGCAGCTTGGATGGAGTCGGCGGCTACACCTTC.

The rearrangement links TRBV6-5 to TRBJ2-5, with 10 positions matching TRBD2. The length of the CDR3 is 15 residues. Per germline, CDR1 MNHEY and CDR2 SVGAGI. Germline trimming cut 6 bases from V and 5 bases from J; bases unmatched to any gene: 9. The CDR3 loop is CASRNLAGERETQYF. CDR3 coding DNA: TGTGCCAGCAGAAACCTAGCGGGGGAGAGGGAGACCCAGTACTTC.

The chain links TRBV25-1 to TRBJ1-1; tentatively, D is TRBD1 (5 bases). The CDR3 sequence is 14 residues long. V was cut by 9 bases and J by 5 bases, with 19 bases left in between. Germline V lookup: CDR1 MGHDK, CDR2 SYGVNS. The CDR3 region is CASSPLAGGTEAFF. The CDR3, as DNA: TGTGCCAGTTCACCCCTAGCGGGGGGGACTGAAGCTTTCTTT.

J is TRBJ1-1 and V is TRBV9, with 8 bases fitting TRBD1. Germline V gene data show CDR1 as SGDLS and CDR2 as YYNGEE. With 4 bases clipped from V and 10 bases from J, the junction kept 15 bases outside the gene matches. The CDR3 contains 15 residues. The CDR3 spells CASSLSDREGRGAFF. The DNA of the CDR3 is TGTGCCAGCAGCCTATCGGACAGGGAGGGCCGCGGAGCTTTCTTT.